The present entry profiles one T cell receptor (beta chain) with its context. Its antigen has not been determined. The sequence runs out 3 residues before the end of the CDR3; the remainder is reconstructed from the germline J gene. Every participant had a single incident cervical HPV16 infection, and prevalent HPV16 infections were excluded. Cervical HPV DNA was detected by MY09/MY11 PCR and genotyped by dot-blot hybridization. Around 15 mL of heparinized blood was centrifuged, after which the buffy coat was aliquoted, frozen at -30 degrees C, and then stored at -80 degrees C. QIAGEN kits were used to extract genomic DNA from buffy coat specimens. Counted from cysteine to phenylalanine, this CDR3 has 16 amino acids. The DNA has 39 bases, all within the CDR3, and is read from base 1. Trimming at the junction amounts to 8 bases on V and 1 base on J, and the germline ends lie 20 bases apart. The CDR1 and CDR2 encoded by the germline V gene (reference sequence) are GTSNPN and SVGIG.

The entry originates in a study of T cells in women clearing cervical HPV infection (dated 2018 in TCRdb). Describing the broader study: Cases were some 26 women with histologically confirmed HPV16-related CIN3 or worse, including a couple of invasive cancers. Blood from cases was collected at the visit at which the lesion was first identified, whereas blood from controls was collected once infection was no longer detected. Among cases, blood sampling occurred a median of around 160 days after lesion detection, with an interquartile range of 90 to 200 days. Nested within Costa Rica's Guanacaste HPV Natural History Study, an exploratory proof-of-principle case-control study compared TCR repertoires across cervical HPV16 outcomes. Cases had a median age of almost 35 years compared with more than 37 for controls, and baseline characteristics showed no significant differences between the groups. HLA typing was available for only a few women, so HLA type could not be excluded as a confounder. Cases and controls were matched on age within five years and on year of sample collection. Quality controls consisted of five blinded duplicates per group, for a total of about 60 samples made up of about 50 participants and around ten replicates. The 25 controls were women who cleared a single incident HPV16 infection within 12 months without developing precancer or cancer. In the parent cohort, about 10,000 women aged 18 or older were enrolled in Guanacaste, Costa Rica, during about 1993 to 1995 and then followed for seven years.

Summary of the overall study and its limitations: Because the number of T cells in each sample was unknown, differences in richness could reflect differing T-cell content rather than repertoire biology. Random forest classifiers combining richness and V gene abundances distinguished cases from controls with an estimated AUC of roughly 0.83. Whether associations preceded infection or resulted from infection could not be shown with the cross-sectional design, and effector/memory subsets and HPV-specific T cells were not isolated. Across sequencing depths, CIN3+ cases showed significantly higher TCR repertoire richness than controls, but evenness did not differ between the groups. TRBV6-7 relative abundance was lower in cases than in controls (approximately 0.1% versus 0.16%; Bonferroni P = 0.0008).

The immunoSEQ assay used multiplex PCR to amplify TCR beta CDR3 regions from an average of about 1,200 ng of genomic DNA per sample. To correct primer bias, the assay used a complete synthetic TCR repertoire to set an amplification baseline. The amplicons were sequenced on the Illumina platform. Regarding the original processing steps: Sequence errors were corrected by clustering with frequency ratios and a modified nearest-neighbor algorithm, and the sequences were then analyzed in the immunoSEQ Analyzer using IMGT gene definitions. At each rarefaction depth, TCR richness and evenness were averaged over 20 rarefaction repeats, and samples with fewer sequences than the depth were excluded. V, D and J gene relative abundances were compared between groups with Wilcoxon rank sum tests, applying FDR correction. In the blinded duplicates, the intraclass correlation was around 96% for TCR richness and averaged about 80% across approximately 60 gene segments. Sourced from immuneACCESS, this table was stored by TCRdb with only in-frame sequences that have V and J called. A share of the clones is absent; for the studies checked, an unresolved V gene accounts for under half, and the remainder has no known explanation. The V and J calls and clone size are taken from that table; D and trimming were inferred from the DNA. The sample's records list under 45,000 clones. The ten largest clones represent 4.8% of the sample.

The material sequenced was blood buffy coat. The source of this sequence is a woman aged 18 to 75 with a cervical HPV16 infection that either progressed to CIN3+ or cleared (not recorded which). The V and J genes are TRBV30 and TRBJ2-2; TRBD1 could be the D gene, as 7 bases match. Here the CDR3 is given as CAQKKQGRRNTGELFF. The sequenced CDR3 bases are TGTGCCCAAAAAAAACAGGGGAGGAGGAACACCGGGGAG. Reference TRBV30 and TRBJ2-2 proteins supply the regions before and after the CDR3; the full variable domain is: SQTIHQWPATLVQPVGSPLSLECTVEGTSNPNLYWYRQAAGRGLQLLFYSVGIGQISSEVPQNLSASRPQDRQFILSSKKLLLSDSGFYLCAQKKQGRRNTGELFFGEGSRLTVL.